This entry concerns a single T cell receptor (beta chain). Its antigen is as yet unknown. The CDR3 totals 14 residues. V lost 3 bases, J lost 5 bases, and 13 bases lay in between. CDR1 is WNHNN, CDR2 SYGVQD, per germline (reference sequence). The sample is drawn from a study of PD-1 blockade in classical Hodgkin lymphoma. Whole-study findings and limits: After ASCT, patients who started nivolumab under 1 year later were excluded. A reduction in baseline TCR diversity was reportedly seen in newly diagnosed patients relative to healthy donors. Significantly greater TCR diversity emerged by C4D1 in CD4+ cells but not CD8+ cells. Still unresolved is the cause of the repertoire differences, which may be disease activity or prior therapy.

Assay: immunoSEQ multiplex PCR; the TCRdb copy retains only in-frame clones and omits some. The table has 20,000 to 25,000 clones, around 69% seen once. Each patient relapsed following autologous stem cell transplantation, and prior brentuximab vedotin exposure differed. This rearrangement joins TRBV10-1 to TRBJ2-5, with D perhaps matching TRBD2 (5 bases). The receptor's source is a human donor with classical Hodgkin lymphoma. Sample: peripheral blood mononuclear cells (PBMCs), taken at baseline. The CDR3 spells CASSEASAVETQYF. The DNA of the CDR3 is TGCGCCAGCAGTGAAGCCTCAGCGGTGGAGACCCAGTACTTC.